These T cell receptor beta chains were read from a single sample in a study of cytomegalovirus exposure and HLA in healthy donors. The data were produced by immunoSEQ multiplex PCR, yet TCRdb's version contains in-frame clones alone and is incomplete. The table lists approximately 150,000 clones, roughly two thirds of them singletons. The sequencing sample was made of PBMCs. Receptor source: a male donor in good health and CMV-seronegative. Each CDR3 is given without its conserved first and last residue. The order of the fields is V gene, J gene, CDR3 protein.

V: TRBV10-3
J: TRBJ1-5
CDR3: AIREDSSSNQPQH

V: TRBV4-1
J: TRBJ1-4
CDR3: AGSAGARGDEKLF

V: TRBV19
J: TRBJ1-5
CDR3: AGPGGDQPQH

V: TRBV30
J: TRBJ2-2
CDR3: AWSAGQGPTGELF

V: TRBV5-1
J: TRBJ2-7
CDR3: ASSLVNRAHEQY

V: TRBV19
J: TRBJ1-5
CDR3: ASSIEPGQIPSNQPQH

V: TRBV6-5
J: TRBJ2-3
CDR3: ASSYQRVRTDTQY

V: TRBV6-1
J: TRBJ1-2
CDR3: ASRDPKAGLYGYT

V: TRBV10-3
J: TRBJ1-2
CDR3: AISGPGQGNSYGYT

V: TRBV6-5
J: TRBJ1-1
CDR3: ASSYSGQMNTEAF

V: TRBV6-1
J: TRBJ2-6
CDR3: ASSGLFGSGANVLT

V: TRBV5-4
J: TRBJ2-5
CDR3: ASSLATSASQETQY

V: TRBV5-5
J: TRBJ2-5
CDR3: ASSLWQGSETQY

V: TRBV7-6
J: TRBJ2-5
CDR3: ASSLGGGGKGETQY